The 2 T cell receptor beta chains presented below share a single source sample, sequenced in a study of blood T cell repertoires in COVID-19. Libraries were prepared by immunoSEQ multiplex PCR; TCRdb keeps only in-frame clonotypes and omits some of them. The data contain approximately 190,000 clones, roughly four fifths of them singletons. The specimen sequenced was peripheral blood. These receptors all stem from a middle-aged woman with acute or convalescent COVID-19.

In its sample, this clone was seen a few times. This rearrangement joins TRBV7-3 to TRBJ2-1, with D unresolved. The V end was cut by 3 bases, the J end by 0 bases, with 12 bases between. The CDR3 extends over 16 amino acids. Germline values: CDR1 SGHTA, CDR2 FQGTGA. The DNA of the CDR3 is TGTGCCAGCAGCTTCGGTTCAGCGAGCTCCTACAATGAGCAGTTCTTC. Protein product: CASSFGSASSYNEQFF.

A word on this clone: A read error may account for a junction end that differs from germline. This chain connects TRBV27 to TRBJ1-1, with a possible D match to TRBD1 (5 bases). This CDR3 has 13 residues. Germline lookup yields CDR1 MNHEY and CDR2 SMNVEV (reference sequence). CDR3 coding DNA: TGCGGGGCCAGGGCCCCAATGAACACTGAAGCTTTCTTT. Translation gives CGARAPMNTEAFF.